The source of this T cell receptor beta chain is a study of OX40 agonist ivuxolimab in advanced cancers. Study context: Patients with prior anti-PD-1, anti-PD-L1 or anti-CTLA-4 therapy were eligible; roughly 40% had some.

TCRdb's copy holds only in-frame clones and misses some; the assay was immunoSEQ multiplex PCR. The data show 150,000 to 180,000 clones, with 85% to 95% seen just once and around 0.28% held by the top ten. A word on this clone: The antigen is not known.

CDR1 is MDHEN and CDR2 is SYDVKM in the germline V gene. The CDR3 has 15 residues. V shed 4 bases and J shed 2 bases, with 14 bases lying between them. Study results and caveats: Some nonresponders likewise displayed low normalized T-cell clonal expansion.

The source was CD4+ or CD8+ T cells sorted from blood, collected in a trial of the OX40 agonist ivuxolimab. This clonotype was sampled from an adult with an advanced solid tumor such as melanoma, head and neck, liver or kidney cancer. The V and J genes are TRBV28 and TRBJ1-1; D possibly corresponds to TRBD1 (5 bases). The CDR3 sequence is CASSSPGGDNTEAFF. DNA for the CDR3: TGTGCCAGCAGTTCCCCGGGGGGTGATAACACTGAAGCTTTCTTT.